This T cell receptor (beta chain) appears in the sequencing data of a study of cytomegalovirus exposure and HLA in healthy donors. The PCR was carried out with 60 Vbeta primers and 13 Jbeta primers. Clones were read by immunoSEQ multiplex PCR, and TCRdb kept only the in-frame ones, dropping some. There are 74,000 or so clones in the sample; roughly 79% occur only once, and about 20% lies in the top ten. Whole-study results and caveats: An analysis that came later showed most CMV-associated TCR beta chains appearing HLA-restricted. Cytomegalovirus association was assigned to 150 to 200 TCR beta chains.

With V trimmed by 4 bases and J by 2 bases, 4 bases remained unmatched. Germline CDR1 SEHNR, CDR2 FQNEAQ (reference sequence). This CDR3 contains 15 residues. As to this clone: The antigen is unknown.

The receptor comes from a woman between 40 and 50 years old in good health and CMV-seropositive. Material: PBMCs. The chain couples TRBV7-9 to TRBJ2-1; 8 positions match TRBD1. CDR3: CASSSGQAPYNEQFF. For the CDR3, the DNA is TGTGCCAGCAGCTCGGGACAGGCCCCCTACAATGAGCAGTTCTTC. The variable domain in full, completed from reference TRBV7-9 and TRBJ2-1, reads DTGVSQNPRHKITKRGQNVTFRCDPISEHNRLYWYRQTLGQGPEFLTYFQNEAQLEKSRLLSDRFSAERPKGSFSTLEIQRTEQGDSAMYLCASSSGQAPYNEQFFGPGTRLTVL.